Presented here are 21 T cell receptor beta chains from one specimen sequenced in a study of blood T cell repertoires in COVID-19. Using immunoSEQ multiplex PCR, the repertoire was profiled, and TCRdb retains in-frame clones only, with some absent. The sample shows a few hundred thousand clones, approximately 90% of them seen only once. Sequenced material: peripheral blood. These receptors were collected from a woman between 40 and 55 years old who had recovered from COVID-19.

The chain uses TRBV27 and TRBJ1-1; tentatively, D is TRBD1 (5 bases). Germline V gives CDR1 MNHEY, CDR2 SMNVEV (reference sequence). V was cut by 4 bases and J by 5 bases, with 14 bases left in between. The CDR3 extends over 14 amino acids. CDR3 nucleotides: TGTGCCAGCAGTTACCCCGGGGGGGGGACTGAAGCTTTCTTT. Translated: CASSYPGGGTEAFF.

The chain employs TRBV10-3 and TRBJ1-2; D may be TRBD1 (5 bases). This CDR3 comprises 13 residues. Trimming left V 2 bases short and J 8 bases short, with 12 bases between. Germline CDR1 is ENHRY and CDR2 is SYGVKD. The CDR3 nucleotides read TGTGCCATCAGTGAGGCGGGACCAAGGGGCTACACCTTC. Its translation is CAISEAGPRGYTF.

This chain uses TRBV7-2 with TRBJ1-2; the match to TRBD1 covers 7 bases. Germline CDR1 and CDR2: SGHTA and FQGNSA. CDR3 length: 17 amino acids. J gave up 6 bases and V 2 bases, and 15 bases lay outside the gene matches. This CDR3 reads CASSLRGADRVGHGYTF. The CDR3 nucleotides read TGTGCCAGCAGCTTAAGGGGGGCCGACAGGGTAGGTCATGGCTACACCTTC.

This sequence joins TRBV6-4 and TRBJ1-1; a possible D gene is TRBD1 (5 bases). This CDR3 contains 14 residues. Germline V lookup: CDR1 MRHNA, CDR2 SNTAGT. Trimming shortened V by 0 bases and J by 5 bases, and 10 bases separated the two germline ends. For the CDR3, the DNA is TGTGCCAGCAGTGACTCGGGGGGTCGTACTGAAGCTTTCTTT. It specifies CASSDSGGRTEAFF.

This clone was observed a single time. The genes are TRBV19 and TRBJ1-1; tentative D call: TRBD1 (5 bases). V was pared by 6 bases and J by 0 bases, with 26 bases between. From germline, CDR1 is LNHDA and CDR2 SQIVND (reference sequence). CDR3 length: 19 amino acids. DNA of the CDR3: TGTGCCAGTAGCCTAAGGCGGGAGGGGATCCCTCGGCTGAACACTGAAGCTTTCTTT. It yields the protein CASSLRREGIPRLNTEAFF.

The gene calls are TRBV27 and TRBJ2-3; D remains unclear. Trimming left V 5 bases short and J 1 base short, with 16 bases between. Germline CDR1 and CDR2: MNHEY and SMNVEV (reference sequence). CDR3 length: 16 amino acids. The chain's CDR3 is CASSRTRGPRTDTQYF. In DNA, the CDR3 is TGTGCCAGCAGTCGAACACGAGGCCCCCGCACAGATACGCAGTATTTT.

The chain recombines TRBV5-4 with TRBJ2-1; 8 nucleotides match TRBD2. The CDR3 loop spans 15 amino acids. With V trimmed by 6 bases and J by 2 bases, 7 bases remained unmatched. CDR1 is SGHNT, CDR2 YYREEE, per germline (reference sequence). CDR3 amino acids: CASTRGGETYNEQFF. As DNA, the CDR3 is TGTGCCAGCACCCGGGGGGGGGAGACCTACAATGAGCAGTTCTTC.

The chain carries TRBV15 and TRBJ1-2; the match to TRBD1 covers 8 bases. J lost 6 bases, V lost 1 base, and 1 base had no gene match. Germline CDR1 reads LNHNV; CDR2 reads YYDKDF (reference sequence). The CDR3 extends over 13 amino acids. CDR3: CATSRGRGHGYTF. Written as DNA, the CDR3 is TGTGCCACCAGCAGAGGCAGGGGGCATGGCTACACCTTC.

The chain recombines TRBV18 with TRBJ2-5, with 12 positions matching TRBD2. The germline CDR1 and CDR2 sequences are KGHSH and LQKENI. The CDR3 loop spans 16 amino acids. J lost 9 bases, V lost 3 bases, and 11 bases had no gene match. The CDR3, as DNA: TGTGCCAGCTCACCGAGACTAGCGGGAGTCCCAGGGGCCCAGTACTTC. This gives the protein CASSPRLAGVPGAQYF.

This chain uses TRBV4-1 with TRBJ1-1; D ambiguous. In germline, CDR1 is MGHRA, CDR2 YSYEKL. Trimming stripped 3 bases from V and 0 bases from J, with 8 bases between. This CDR3 has 14 residues. The CDR3 DNA reads TGCGCCAGCAGCCATTTCGCAGTGAACACTGAAGCTTTCTTT. Residues: CASSHFAVNTEAFF.

J is TRBJ1-1 and V is TRBV15; possible D gene TRBD1, 5 bases. This CDR3 has 13 amino acids. The V gene's germline CDR1 is LNHNV and CDR2 YYDKDF (reference sequence). CDR3 in DNA: TGTGCAACTGGGGCGGGGCCGGGCACTGAAGCTTTCTTT. Encoded protein: CATGAGPGTEAFF.

The chain combines TRBV11-2 with TRBJ2-1, with 9 nucleotides matching TRBD1. The CDR3 totals 17 residues. Germline V lookup: CDR1 SGHAT, CDR2 FQNNGV. V lost 5 bases to trimming and J lost 7 bases; unmatched junction nucleotides: 15. In nucleotides, the CDR3 is TGTGCCAGCAGCACAGGGGGCGGCGGGAGTATGTGGAATGAGCAGTTCTTC. Its protein is CASSTGGGGSMWNEQFF.

This clone was counted once. This chain uses TRBV3-1 (or the pseudogene TRBV3-2) with TRBJ2-5; 9 bases are a match to TRBD1. The CDR3 sequence is 16 residues long. CDR1 and CDR2 (germline): LGHDT, YNNKEL (reference sequence). V was pared by 4 bases and J by 2 bases, with 8 bases of the junction left unmatched. The CDR3 DNA follows: TGTGCCAGCAGCCCATGGGACAGGGAGGTACAAGAGACCCAGTACTTC. This translates into CASSPWDREVQETQYF.

This chain uses TRBV5-1 with TRBJ1-1; 10 bases are shared with TRBD1. The V gene's germline CDR1 is SGHRS and CDR2 YFSETQ. The CDR3 sequence is 15 residues long. Losses at the gene ends were 4 bases for V and 3 bases for J; bases not matched to a gene: 6. Here the CDR3 DNA reads TGCGCCAGCAGCCCCGGGACAGGGGTGTACACTGAAGCTTTCTTT. This translates into CASSPGTGVYTEAFF. Combining the CDR3 with reference TRBV5-1 and TRBJ1-1 gives the whole variable domain KAGVTQTPRYLIKTRGQQVTLSCSPISGHRSVSWYQQTPGQGLQFLFEYFSETQRNKGNFPGRFSGRQFSNSRSEMNVSTLELGDSALYLCASSPGTGVYTEAFFGQGTRLTVV.

The chain joins TRBV19 to TRBJ1-2; 8 positions agree with TRBD1. The CDR3 has 13 amino acids. Trimming at V came to 7 bases and at J to 4 bases, leaving 5 bases not matched to a gene. Germline loops: CDR1 LNHDA, CDR2 SQIVND (reference sequence). CDR3 nucleotide sequence: TGTGCCAGTACCACCGGACAGGGCTATGGCTACACCTTC. Protein product: CASTTGQGYGYTF.

The genes are TRBV19 and TRBJ2-1, with 12 bases that match TRBD2. Looked up from germline, CDR1 is LNHDA and CDR2 is SQIVND (reference sequence). With V trimmed by 6 bases and J by 5 bases, 8 bases remained unmatched. This CDR3 region has 16 residues. The CDR3 loop reads CASSPSLAGGNNEQFF. DNA for the CDR3: TGTGCCAGTAGCCCCTCTCTAGCGGGAGGGAACAATGAGCAGTTCTTC.

This sequence joins TRBV6-5 and TRBJ1-4; 7 bases agree with TRBD1. The CDR3 loop spans 15 amino acids. Unmatched junction bases numbered 6, after V lost 5 bases and J lost 3 bases. Germline CDR1 is MNHEY and CDR2 is SVGAGI. Written as DNA, the CDR3 is TGTGCCAGCAGTCCTGGGACAGCCGCTAATGAAAAACTGTTTTTT. Protein product: CASSPGTAANEKLFF.

The chain recombines TRBV9 with TRBJ2-3, with D perhaps matching TRBD1 (5 bases). Germline CDR1 is SGDLS and CDR2 is YYNGEE. The germline V and J ends were trimmed by 4 bases and 3 bases, with 12 bases remaining between them. The CDR3 sequence is 14 residues long. CDR3 residues: CASSPFRGTDTQYF. The CDR3 nucleotides are TGTGCCAGCAGCCCGTTTAGGGGAACAGATACGCAGTATTTT.

The V gene is TRBV5-4, the J gene TRBJ2-2, with 11 bases lining up with TRBD2. CDR3 size: 16 residues. Germline-derived CDR1 and CDR2 are SGHNT and YYREEE (reference sequence). V trimming: 4 bases; J trimming: 6 bases; junction bases outside the gene matches: 8. This CDR3 reads CASSPTSGSRSGELFF. CDR3 coding DNA: TGTGCCAGCAGCCCTACTAGCGGGAGTAGGTCCGGGGAGCTGTTTTTT.

This chain joins TRBV6-5 and TRBJ2-2; D possibly corresponds to TRBD2 (5 bases). The CDR3 has 14 residues. From germline, CDR1 is MNHEY and CDR2 SVGAGI. The V end was cut by 2 bases, the J end by 8 bases, with 12 bases between. The CDR3 DNA reads as TGTGCCAGCAGTTACGGACTCTACGCGGGGGAGCTGTTTTTT. Translation gives CASSYGLYAGELFF.

This chain links TRBV24-1 with TRBJ2-2; 7 nucleotides match TRBD2. V was pared by 7 bases and J by 6 bases, with 16 bases of the junction left unmatched. The CDR3 spans 17 residues. The germline gives CDR1 KGHDR, CDR2 SFDVKD. The CDR3 region is CATRSSGTGRAAGELFF. Written as DNA, the CDR3 is TGTGCCACCAGGTCCAGCGGGACGGGTCGGGCGGCCGGGGAGCTGTTTTTT.